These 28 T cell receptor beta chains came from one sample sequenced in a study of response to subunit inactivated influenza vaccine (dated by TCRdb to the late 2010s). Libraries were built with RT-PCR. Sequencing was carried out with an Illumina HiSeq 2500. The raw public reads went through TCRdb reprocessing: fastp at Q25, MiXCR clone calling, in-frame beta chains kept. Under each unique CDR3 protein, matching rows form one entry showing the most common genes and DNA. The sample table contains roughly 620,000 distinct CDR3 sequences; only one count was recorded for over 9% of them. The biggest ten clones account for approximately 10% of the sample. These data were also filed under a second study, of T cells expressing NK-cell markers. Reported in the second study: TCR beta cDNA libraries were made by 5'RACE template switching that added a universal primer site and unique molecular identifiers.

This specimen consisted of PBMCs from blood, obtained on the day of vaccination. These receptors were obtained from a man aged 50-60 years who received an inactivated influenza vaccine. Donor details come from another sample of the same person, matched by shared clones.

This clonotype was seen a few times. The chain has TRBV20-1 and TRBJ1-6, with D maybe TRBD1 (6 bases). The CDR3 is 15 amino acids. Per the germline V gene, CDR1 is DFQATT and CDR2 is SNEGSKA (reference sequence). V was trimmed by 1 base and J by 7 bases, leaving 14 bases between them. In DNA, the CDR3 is TGCAGTGCTAGAGCATGGGGGCGCTTGAATTCACCCCTCCACTTT. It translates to CSARAWGRLNSPLHF.

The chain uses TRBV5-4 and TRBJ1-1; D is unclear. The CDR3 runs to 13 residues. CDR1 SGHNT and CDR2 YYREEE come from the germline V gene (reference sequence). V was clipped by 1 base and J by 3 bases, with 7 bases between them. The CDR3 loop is CASSLTDYTEAFF. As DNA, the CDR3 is TGTGCCAGCAGCTTGACAGATTACACTGAAGCTTTCTTT.

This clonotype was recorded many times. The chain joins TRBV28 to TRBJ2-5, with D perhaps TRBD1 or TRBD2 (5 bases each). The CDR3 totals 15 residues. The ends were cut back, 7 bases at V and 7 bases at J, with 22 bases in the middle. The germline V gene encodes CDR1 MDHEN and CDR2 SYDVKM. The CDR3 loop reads CASTTLGTSLGTQYF. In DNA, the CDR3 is TGTGCCAGCACTACCTTAGGGACCTCGTTGGGGACCCAGTACTTC.

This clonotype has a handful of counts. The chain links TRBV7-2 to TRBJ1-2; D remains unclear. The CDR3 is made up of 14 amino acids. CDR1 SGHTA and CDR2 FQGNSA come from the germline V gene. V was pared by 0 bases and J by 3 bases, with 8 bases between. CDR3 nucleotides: TGTGCCAGCAGCTTAGCAGGCAAAGACTATGGCTACACCTTC. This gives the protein CASSLAGKDYGYTF.

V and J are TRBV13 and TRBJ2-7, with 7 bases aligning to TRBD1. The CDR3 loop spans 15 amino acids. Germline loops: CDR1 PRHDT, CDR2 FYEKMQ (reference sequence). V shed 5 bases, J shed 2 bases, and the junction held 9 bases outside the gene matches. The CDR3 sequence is CASSRADREPYEQYF. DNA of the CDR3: TGTGCCAGCAGCCGAGCCGACAGGGAACCCTACGAGCAGTACTTC.

CDR3 loop: CSAIQQGARNTDTQYF. The CDR3 region has the DNA TGCAGTGCAATCCAGCAGGGGGCGCGGAACACAGATACGCAGTATTTT. The chain is built from TRBV20-1 and TRBJ2-3; TRBD1 matches at 8 bases. The CDR3 runs 16 residues. Germline V CDR1 and CDR2: DFQATT, SNEGSKA (reference sequence). The trim removed 6 bases at V and 2 bases at J, leaving 13 bases unmatched.

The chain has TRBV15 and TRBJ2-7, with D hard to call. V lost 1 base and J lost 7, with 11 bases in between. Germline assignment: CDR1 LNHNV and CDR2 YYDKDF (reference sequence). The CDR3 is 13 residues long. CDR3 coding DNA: TGTGCCACCAGCAGAGGCCTTTCGTCGGAGCAGTACTTC. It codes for CATSRGLSSEQYF.

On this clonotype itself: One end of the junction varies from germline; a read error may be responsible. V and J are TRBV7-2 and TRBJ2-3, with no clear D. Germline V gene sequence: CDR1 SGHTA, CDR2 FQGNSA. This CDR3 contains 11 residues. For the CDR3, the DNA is TGTGCCATCAGCTTAACCGATACGCAGTATTTT. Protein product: CAISLTDTQYF. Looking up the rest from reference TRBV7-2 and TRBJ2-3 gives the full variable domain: GAGVSQSPSNKVTEKGKDVELRCDPISGHTALYWYRQSLGQGLEFLIYFQGNSAPDKSGLPSDRFSAERTGGSVSTLTIQRTQQEDSAVYLCAISLTDTQYFGPGTRLTVL.

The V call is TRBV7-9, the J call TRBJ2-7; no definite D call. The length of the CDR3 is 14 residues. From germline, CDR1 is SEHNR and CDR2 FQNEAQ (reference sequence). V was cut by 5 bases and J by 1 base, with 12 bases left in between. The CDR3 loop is CASSPWSYSYEQYF. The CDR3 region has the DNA TGTGCCAGCAGCCCGTGGAGCTATTCCTACGAGCAGTACTTC.

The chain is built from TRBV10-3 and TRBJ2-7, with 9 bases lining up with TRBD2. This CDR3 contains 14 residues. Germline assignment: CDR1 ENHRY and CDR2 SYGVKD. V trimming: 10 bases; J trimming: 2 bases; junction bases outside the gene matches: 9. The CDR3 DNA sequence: TGTGCCACCGGGGGGCTAGCGGGGACCTACGAGCAGTACTTC. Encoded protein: CATGGLAGTYEQYF.

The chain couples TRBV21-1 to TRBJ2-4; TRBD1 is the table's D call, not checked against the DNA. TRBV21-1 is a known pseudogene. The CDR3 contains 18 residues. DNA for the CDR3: TGTGCCAGCAGCCCCCACTGGACAGGGCGTTTAGCCAAAAACATTCAGTACTTC. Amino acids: CASSPHWTGRLAKNIQYF.

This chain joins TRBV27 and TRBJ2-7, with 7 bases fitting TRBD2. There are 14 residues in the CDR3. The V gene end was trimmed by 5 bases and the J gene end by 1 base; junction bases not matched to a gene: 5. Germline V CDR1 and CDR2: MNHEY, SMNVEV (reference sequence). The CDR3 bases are TGTGCCAGCAGTCGGCGGGGGATATCCTACGAGCAGTACTTC. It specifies CASSRRGISYEQYF.

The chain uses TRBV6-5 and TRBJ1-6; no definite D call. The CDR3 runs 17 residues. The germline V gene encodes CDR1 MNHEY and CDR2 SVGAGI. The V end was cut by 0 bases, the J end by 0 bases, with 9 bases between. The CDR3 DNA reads TGTGCCAGCAGTTACTCGAAAGGGAGCTCCTATAATTCACCCCTCCACTTT. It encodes CASSYSKGSSYNSPLHF.

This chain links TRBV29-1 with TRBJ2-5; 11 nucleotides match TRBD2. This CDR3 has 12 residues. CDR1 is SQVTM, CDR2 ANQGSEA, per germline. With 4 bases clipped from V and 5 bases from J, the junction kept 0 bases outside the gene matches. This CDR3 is CSVGTSGETQYF. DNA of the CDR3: TGCAGCGTTGGGACTAGCGGGGAGACCCAGTACTTC. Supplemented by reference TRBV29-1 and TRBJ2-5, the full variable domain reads SAVISQKPSRDICQRGTSLTIQCQVDSQVTMMFWYRQQPGQSLTLIATANQGSEATYESGFVIDKFPISRPNLTFSTLTVSNMSPEDSSIYLCSVGTSGETQYFGPGTRLLVL.

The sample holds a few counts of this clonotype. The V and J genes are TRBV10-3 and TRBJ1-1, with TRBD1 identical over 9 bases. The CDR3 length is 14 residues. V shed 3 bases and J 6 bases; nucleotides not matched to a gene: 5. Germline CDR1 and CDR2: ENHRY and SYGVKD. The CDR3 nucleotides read TGTGCCATCAGTGAAGGGACAGGGCTTGCTGAAGCTTTCTTT. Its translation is CAISEGTGLAEAFF.

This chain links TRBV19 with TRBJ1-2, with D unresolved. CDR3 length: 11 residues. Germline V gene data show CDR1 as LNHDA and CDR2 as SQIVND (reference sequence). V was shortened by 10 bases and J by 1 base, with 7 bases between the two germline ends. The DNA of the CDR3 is TGTGCCACCCGGATTAACTATGGCTACACCTTC. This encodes CATRINYGYTF.

DNA of the CDR3: TGTGCCAGCAGCCCCCGTACCCTTGGGGGCAATGAGCAGTTCTTC. It is translated as CASSPRTLGGNEQFF. V is TRBV9 and J is TRBJ2-1, with D perhaps being TRBD1 or TRBD2 (5 bases each). The germline V and J ends were trimmed by 4 bases and 6 bases, with 17 bases remaining between them. This CDR3 spans 15 amino acids. Germline lookup yields CDR1 SGDLS and CDR2 YYNGEE.

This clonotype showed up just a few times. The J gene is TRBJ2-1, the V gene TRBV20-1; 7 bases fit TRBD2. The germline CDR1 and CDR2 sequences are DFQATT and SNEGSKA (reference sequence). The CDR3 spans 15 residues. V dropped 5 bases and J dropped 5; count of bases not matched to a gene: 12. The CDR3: CSAPPPSGVDNEQFF. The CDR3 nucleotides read TGCAGTGCTCCCCCCCCGAGCGGGGTAGACAATGAGCAGTTCTTC.

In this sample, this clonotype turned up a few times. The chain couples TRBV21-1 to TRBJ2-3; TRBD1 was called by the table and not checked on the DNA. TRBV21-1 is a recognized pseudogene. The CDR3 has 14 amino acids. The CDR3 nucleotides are TGTGCCAGCAGCATCGGCGGCCCGAGGGATACGCAGTATTTT. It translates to CASSIGGPRDTQYF.

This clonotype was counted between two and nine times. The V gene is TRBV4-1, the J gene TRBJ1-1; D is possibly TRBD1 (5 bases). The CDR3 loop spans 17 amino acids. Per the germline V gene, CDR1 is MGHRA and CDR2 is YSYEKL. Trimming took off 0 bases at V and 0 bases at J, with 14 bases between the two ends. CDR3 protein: CASSQDQTEWVNTEAFF. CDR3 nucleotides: TGCGCCAGCAGCCAAGATCAGACAGAATGGGTGAACACTGAAGCTTTCTTT.

The CDR3 sequence: CASSQLPTSGSSYEQYF. The CDR3 DNA reads as TGTGCCAGCAGCCAACTTCCTACTAGCGGGAGCTCCTACGAGCAGTACTTC. The chain combines TRBV3-1 with TRBJ2-7, with 11 bases matching TRBD2. Germline lookup yields CDR1 LGHDT and CDR2 YNNKEL (reference sequence). J was trimmed by 0 bases and V by 2 bases; bases with no gene match: 6. The CDR3 is 17 amino acids.

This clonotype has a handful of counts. CDR3 residues: CASSDSFGQETQYF. CDR3 DNA sequence: TGTGCCAGCAGTGACTCGTTCGGCCAAGAGACCCAGTACTTC. The V and J genes are TRBV6-4 and TRBJ2-5; D gene unclear. Trimming shortened V by 0 bases and J by 1 base, and 6 bases separated the two germline ends. From germline, CDR1 is MRHNA and CDR2 SNTAGT. CDR3 length: 14 residues.

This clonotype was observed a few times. The CDR3 bases are TGTGCCAGCAGTTCAACAAATCCGGGACAACCCTACGAGCAGTACTTC. This translates into CASSSTNPGQPYEQYF. This chain links TRBV12-3 or TRBV12-4 with TRBJ2-7, with a tentative D call TRBD1 (6 bases). V was cut by 4 bases and J by 2 bases, with 18 bases left in between. This CDR3 has 16 amino acids.

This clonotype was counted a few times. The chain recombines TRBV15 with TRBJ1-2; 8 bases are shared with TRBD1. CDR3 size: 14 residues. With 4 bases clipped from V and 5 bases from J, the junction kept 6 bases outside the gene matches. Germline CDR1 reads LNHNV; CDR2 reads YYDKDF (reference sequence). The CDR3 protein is CATSKDREDYGYTF. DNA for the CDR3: TGTGCCACCAGCAAGGACAGGGAAGATTATGGCTACACCTTC.

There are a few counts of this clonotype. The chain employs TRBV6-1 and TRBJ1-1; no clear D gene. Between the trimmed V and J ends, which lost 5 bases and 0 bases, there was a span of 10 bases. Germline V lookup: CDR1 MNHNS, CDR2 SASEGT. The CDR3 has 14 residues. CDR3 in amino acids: CASSPNGMNTEAFF. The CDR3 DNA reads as TGTGCCAGCAGTCCCAACGGGATGAACACTGAAGCTTTCTTT.

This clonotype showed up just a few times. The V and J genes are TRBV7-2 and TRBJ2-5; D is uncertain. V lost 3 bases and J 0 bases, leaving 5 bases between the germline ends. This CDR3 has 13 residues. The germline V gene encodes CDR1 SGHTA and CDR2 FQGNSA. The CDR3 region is CASSFPNQETQYF. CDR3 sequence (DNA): TGTGCCAGCAGCTTTCCCAACCAAGAGACCCAGTACTTC. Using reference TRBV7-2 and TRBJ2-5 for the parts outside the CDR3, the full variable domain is GAGVSQSPSNKVTEKGKDVELRCDPISGHTALYWYRQSLGQGLEFLIYFQGNSAPDKSGLPSDRFSAERTGGSVSTLTIQRTQQEDSAVYLCASSFPNQETQYFGPGTRLLVL.

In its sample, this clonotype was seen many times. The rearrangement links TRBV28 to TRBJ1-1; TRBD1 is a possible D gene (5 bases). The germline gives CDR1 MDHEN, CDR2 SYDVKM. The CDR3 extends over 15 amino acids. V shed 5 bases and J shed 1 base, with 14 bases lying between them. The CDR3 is CASSPSQGGNTEAFF. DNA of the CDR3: TGTGCCAGCAGTCCTTCTCAGGGAGGGAACACTGAAGCTTTCTTT.

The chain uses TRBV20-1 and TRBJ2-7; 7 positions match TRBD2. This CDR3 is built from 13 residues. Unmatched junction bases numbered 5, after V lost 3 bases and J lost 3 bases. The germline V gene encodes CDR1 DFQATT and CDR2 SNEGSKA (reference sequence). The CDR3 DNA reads TGCAGTGCTAGTGACGGGGGGAACTACGAGCAGTACTTC. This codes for CSASDGGNYEQYF.